A single T cell receptor beta chain is shown here with its context. What it recognizes is unknown. V was shortened by 1 base and J by 3 bases, with 13 bases between the two germline ends. The CDR3 loop spans 16 amino acids. Per the germline V gene, CDR1 is SGHTA and CDR2 is FQGNSA. This sample was included in a study of response to subunit inactivated influenza vaccine. Whole-study findings and limits: There was a suggestion from the authors that each seasonal influenza vaccination recruits few new T cells.

TCRdb reanalysed the RT-PCR reads using MiXCR and keeps one entry per CDR3 protein. The sample yields fewer than 800,000 distinct CDR3 sequences, around 14% seen once. The starting material was PBMCs from blood, obtained about 12 days after vaccination. The sequence derives from a man aged 50 or older who received an inactivated influenza vaccine. The rearrangement uses TRBV7-2 and TRBJ2-4; weak D call: TRBD2 (6 bases). Here the CDR3 DNA reads TGTGCCAGCAGCTTAGGGTCGGGAGTTGTCAAAAACATTCAGTACTTC. Amino acids: CASSLGSGVVKNIQYF.